These 7 T cell receptor beta chains were all obtained from the same sample, sequenced in a study of T cells in localized non-small cell lung cancer. Profiling relied on immunoSEQ multiplex PCR, and the TCRdb table lists in-frame clones only, not all of them. Among tens of thousands of clones listed, roughly 89% were seen once. The sample consisted of peripheral blood mononuclear cells, taken before any cancer treatment. The source is a male donor at least 60 years old with stage II lung adenocarcinoma.

J is TRBJ1-2 and V is TRBV5-1, with D unclear. The V and J ends lost 3 bases and 2 bases respectively, with 8 bases between them. The V gene's germline CDR1 is SGHRS and CDR2 YFSETQ. The CDR3 contains 13 residues. In DNA form, the CDR3 reads TGCGCCAGCAGCTCGGAGGAAAACTATGGCTACACCTTC. This sequence encodes CASSSEENYGYTF.

The chain recombines TRBV5-1 with TRBJ1-1, with TRBD1 matching over 7 bases. After removal of 4 bases from V and 1 base from J, the junction contained 4 bases not matched to a gene. The germline V gene encodes CDR1 SGHRS and CDR2 YFSETQ. This CDR3 is built from 14 residues. CDR3 sequence: CASSLDRPNTEAFF. The CDR3 DNA reads TGCGCCAGCAGCCTGGACAGGCCGAACACTGAAGCTTTCTTT. The full variable domain, its missing parts supplied by reference TRBV5-1 and TRBJ1-1, is KAGVTQTPRYLIKTRGQQVTLSCSPISGHRSVSWYQQTPGQGLQFLFEYFSETQRNKGNFPGRFSGRQFSNSRSEMNVSTLELGDSALYLCASSLDRPNTEAFFGQGTRLTVV.

The chain links TRBV5-4 to TRBJ1-3; a weak D match, TRBD1 (5 bases). This CDR3 comprises 15 residues. Germline-derived CDR1 and CDR2 are SGHNT and YYREEE (reference sequence). V lost 4 bases to trimming and J lost 0 bases, with 11 bases between them. The CDR3 region has the DNA TGTGCCAGCAGCCCGGGGGGGAGCTCTGGAAACACCATATATTTT. Translation: CASSPGGSSGNTIYF.

A few counts support this clone. The V call is TRBV6-4, the J call TRBJ2-1, with 8 bases identical to TRBD2. The germline V gene encodes CDR1 MRHNA and CDR2 SNTAGT. This CDR3 contains 13 residues. V was pared by 4 bases and J by 9 bases, with 5 bases of the junction left unmatched. The CDR3 coding sequence is TGTGCCAGCAGTGTTGAAGCGGGAGTTGAGCAGTTCTTC. Its translation is CASSVEAGVEQFF.

The rearrangement joins TRBV7-2 to TRBJ1-1; D gene ambiguous. Per germline, CDR1 SGHTA and CDR2 FQGNSA. The CDR3 spans 15 residues. Trimming took 4 bases from V and 4 from J, leaving 16 bases between them. The CDR3 DNA sequence: TGTGCCAGCAGCTCGGCCACGTTGGGGAGCACTGAAGCTTTCTTT. This translates into CASSSATLGSTEAFF.

The chain has TRBV19 and TRBJ2-1; unclear D gene. CDR1 and CDR2 (germline): LNHDA, SQIVND (reference sequence). With 0 bases removed from V and 0 bases from J, the gap between germline ends came to 6 bases. The CDR3 loop spans 15 amino acids. CDR3: CASSIELHSYNEQFF. The CDR3 coding sequence is TGTGCCAGTAGTATAGAACTCCACTCCTACAATGAGCAGTTCTTC.

This rearrangement joins TRBV14 to TRBJ1-4; D is ambiguous. CDR3 length: 15 amino acids. V lost 1 base, J lost 7 bases, and 13 bases lay in between. Germline V lookup: CDR1 SGHDN, CDR2 FVKESK. The CDR3 spells CASSQGPLWGEKLFF. For the CDR3, the DNA is TGTGCCAGCAGCCAAGGACCCCTGTGGGGTGAAAAACTGTTTTTT.